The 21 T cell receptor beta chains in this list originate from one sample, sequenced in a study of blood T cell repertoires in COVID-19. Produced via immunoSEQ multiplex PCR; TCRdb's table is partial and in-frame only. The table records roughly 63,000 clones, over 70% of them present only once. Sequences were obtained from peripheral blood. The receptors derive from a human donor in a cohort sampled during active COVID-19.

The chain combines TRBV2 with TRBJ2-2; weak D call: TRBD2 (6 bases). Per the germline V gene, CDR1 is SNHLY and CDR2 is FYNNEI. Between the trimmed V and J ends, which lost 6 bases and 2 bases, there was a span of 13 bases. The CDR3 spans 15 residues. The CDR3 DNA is TGTGCCAGCAGGGGGACTTTCCGAAACACCGGGGAGCTGTTTTTT. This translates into CASRGTFRNTGELFF. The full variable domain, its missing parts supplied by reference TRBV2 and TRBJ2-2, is EPEVTQTPSHQVTQMGQEVILRCVPISNHLYFYWYRQILGQKVEFLVSFYNNEISEKSEIFDDQFSVERPDGSNFTLKIRSTKLEDSAMYFCASRGTFRNTGELFFGEGSRLTVL.

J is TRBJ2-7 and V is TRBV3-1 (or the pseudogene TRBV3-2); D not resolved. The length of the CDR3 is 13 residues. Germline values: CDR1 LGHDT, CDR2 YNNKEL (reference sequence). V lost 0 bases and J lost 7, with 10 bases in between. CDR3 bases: TGTGCCAGCAGCCAAGATCAGGTCCGTGAGCAGTACTTC. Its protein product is CASSQDQVREQYF.

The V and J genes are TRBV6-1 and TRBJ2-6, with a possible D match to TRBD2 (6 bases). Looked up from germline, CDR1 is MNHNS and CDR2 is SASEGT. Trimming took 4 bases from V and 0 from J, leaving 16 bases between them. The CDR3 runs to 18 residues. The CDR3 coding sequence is TGTGCCAGCAGTGGCAGGGAGGCCCTTTTCTCTGGGGCCAACGTCCTGACTTTC. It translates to CASSGREALFSGANVLTF.

The chain's CDR3 is CASSGRTGEVTGELFF. The CDR3 nucleotides read TGCGCCAGCAGCGGGCGGACAGGGGAGGTCACCGGGGAGCTGTTTTTT. The chain couples TRBV5-1 to TRBJ2-2, with 9 bases aligning to TRBD1. This CDR3 is built from 16 residues. Germline CDR1 SGHRS, CDR2 YFSETQ. V was pared by 4 bases and J by 4 bases, with 8 bases of the junction left unmatched.

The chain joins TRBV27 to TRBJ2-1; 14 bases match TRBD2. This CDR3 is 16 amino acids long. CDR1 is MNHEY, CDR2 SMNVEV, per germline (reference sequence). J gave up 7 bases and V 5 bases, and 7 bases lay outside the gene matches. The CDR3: CASSMIGTSGSNEQFF. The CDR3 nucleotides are TGTGCCAGCAGTATGATAGGGACTAGCGGGAGTAATGAGCAGTTCTTC.

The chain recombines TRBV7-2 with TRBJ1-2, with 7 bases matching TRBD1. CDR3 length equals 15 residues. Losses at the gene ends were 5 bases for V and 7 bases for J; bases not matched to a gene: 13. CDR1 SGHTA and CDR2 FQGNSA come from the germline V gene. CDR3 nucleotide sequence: TGTGCCAGCAGCCCCCGTCCTCAGGGGGAGATTGGCTACACCTTC. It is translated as CASSPRPQGEIGYTF.

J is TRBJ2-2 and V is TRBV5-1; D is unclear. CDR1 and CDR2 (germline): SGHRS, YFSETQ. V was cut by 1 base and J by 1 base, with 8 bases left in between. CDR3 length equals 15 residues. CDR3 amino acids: CASSLNIWNTGELFF. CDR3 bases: TGCGCCAGCAGCTTGAACATTTGGAACACCGGGGAGCTGTTTTTT.

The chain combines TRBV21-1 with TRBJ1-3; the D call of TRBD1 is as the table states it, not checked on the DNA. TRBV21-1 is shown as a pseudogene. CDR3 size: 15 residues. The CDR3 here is CASSKVRHSGNTIYF. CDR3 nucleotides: TGTGCCAGCAGCAAAGTCAGGCACTCTGGAAACACCATATATTTT.

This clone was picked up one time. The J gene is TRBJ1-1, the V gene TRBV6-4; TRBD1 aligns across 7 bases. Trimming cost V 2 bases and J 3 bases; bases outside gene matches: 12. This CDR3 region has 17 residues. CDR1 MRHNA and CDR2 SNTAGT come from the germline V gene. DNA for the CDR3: TGTGCCAGCAGTGACGATCCCTCCGGGGACAGATACACTGAAGCTTTCTTT. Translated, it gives CASSDDPSGDRYTEAFF.

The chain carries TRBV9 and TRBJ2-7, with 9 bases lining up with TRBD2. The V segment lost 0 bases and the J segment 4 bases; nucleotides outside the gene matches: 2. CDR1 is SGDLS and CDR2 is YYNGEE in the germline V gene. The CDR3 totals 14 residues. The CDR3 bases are TGTGCCAGCAGCGTAGGTAGCGGGAGTTACGAGCAGTACTTC. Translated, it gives CASSVGSGSYEQYF.

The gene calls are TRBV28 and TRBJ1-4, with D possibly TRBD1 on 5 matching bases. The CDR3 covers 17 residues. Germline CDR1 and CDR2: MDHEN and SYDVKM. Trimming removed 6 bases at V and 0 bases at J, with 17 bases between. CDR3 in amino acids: CASSFSTGVATNEKLFF. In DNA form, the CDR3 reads TGTGCCAGCAGCTTCTCGACGGGGGTTGCAACTAATGAAAAACTGTTTTTT.

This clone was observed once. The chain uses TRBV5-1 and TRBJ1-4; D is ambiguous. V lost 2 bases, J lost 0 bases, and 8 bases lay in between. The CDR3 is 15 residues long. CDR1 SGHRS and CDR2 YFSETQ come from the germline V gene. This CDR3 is CASSLTTPTNEKLFF. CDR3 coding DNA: TGCGCCAGCAGCTTAACGACACCAACTAATGAAAAACTGTTTTTT.

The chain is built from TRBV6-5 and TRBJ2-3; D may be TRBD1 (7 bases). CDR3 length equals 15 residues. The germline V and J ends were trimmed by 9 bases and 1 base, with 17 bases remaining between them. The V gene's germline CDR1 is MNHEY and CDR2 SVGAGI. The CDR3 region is CASYHRGGGTDTQYF. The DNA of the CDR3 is TGTGCCAGTTATCACAGGGGAGGAGGCACAGATACGCAGTATTTT.

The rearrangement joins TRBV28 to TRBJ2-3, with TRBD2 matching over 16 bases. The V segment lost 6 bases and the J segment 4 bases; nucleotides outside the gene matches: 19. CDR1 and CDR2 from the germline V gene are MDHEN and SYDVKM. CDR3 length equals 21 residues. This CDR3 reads CASRPRNFGTSGRVRADTQYF. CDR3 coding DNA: TGTGCCAGCAGACCACGGAATTTTGGGACTAGCGGGAGGGTACGTGCAGATACGCAGTATTTT.

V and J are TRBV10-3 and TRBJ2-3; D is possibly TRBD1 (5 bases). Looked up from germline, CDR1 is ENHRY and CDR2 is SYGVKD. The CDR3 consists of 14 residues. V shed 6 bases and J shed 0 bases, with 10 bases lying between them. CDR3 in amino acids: CAISDSTSTDTQYF. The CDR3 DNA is TGTGCCATCAGCGACAGCACCAGCACAGATACGCAGTATTTT.

CDR3 in amino acids: CASSLLSGTGLRNEQYF. The CDR3 DNA follows: TGTGCCAGCAGCTTGTTAAGCGGGACGGGGTTGAGGAACGAGCAGTACTTC. The chain couples TRBV7-2 to TRBJ2-7; 7 bases match TRBD2. V gave up 3 bases and J gave up 5 bases; unmatched junction bases: 16. The CDR3 runs 17 residues. Germline CDR1 and CDR2: SGHTA and FQGNSA. The variable domain in full, with the rest retrieved from reference TRBV7-2 and TRBJ2-7, is GAGVSQSPSNKVTEKGKDVELRCDPISGHTALYWYRQSLGQGLEFLIYFQGNSAPDKSGLPSDRFSAERTGGSVSTLTIQRTQQEDSAVYLCASSLLSGTGLRNEQYFGPGTRLTVT.

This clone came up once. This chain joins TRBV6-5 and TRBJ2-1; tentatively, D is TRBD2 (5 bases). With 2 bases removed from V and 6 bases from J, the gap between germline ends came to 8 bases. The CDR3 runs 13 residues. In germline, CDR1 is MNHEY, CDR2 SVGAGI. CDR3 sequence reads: CASSYGGLNEQFF. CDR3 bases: TGTGCCAGCAGTTACGGAGGACTCAATGAGCAGTTCTTC.

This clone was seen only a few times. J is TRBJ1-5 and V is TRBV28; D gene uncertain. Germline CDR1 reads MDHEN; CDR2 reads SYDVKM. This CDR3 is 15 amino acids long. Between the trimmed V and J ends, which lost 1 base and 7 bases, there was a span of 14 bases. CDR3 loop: CASSLSFRGEQPQHF. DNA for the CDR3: TGTGCCAGCAGTTTATCGTTCCGGGGAGAGCAGCCCCAGCATTTT.

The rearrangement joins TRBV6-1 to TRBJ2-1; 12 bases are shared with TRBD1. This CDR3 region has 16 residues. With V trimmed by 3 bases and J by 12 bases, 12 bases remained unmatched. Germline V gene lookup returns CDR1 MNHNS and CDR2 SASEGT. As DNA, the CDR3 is TGTGCCAGCAGTGATGGACGGGACAGGGGGCAAGTATGGCAGTTCTTC. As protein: CASSDGRDRGQVWQFF.

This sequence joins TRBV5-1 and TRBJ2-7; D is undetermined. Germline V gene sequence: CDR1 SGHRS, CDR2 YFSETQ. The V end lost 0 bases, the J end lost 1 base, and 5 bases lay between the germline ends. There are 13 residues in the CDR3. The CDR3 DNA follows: TGCGCCAGCAGCTTGGCGGTTTCCTACGAGCAGTACTTC. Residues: CASSLAVSYEQYF.

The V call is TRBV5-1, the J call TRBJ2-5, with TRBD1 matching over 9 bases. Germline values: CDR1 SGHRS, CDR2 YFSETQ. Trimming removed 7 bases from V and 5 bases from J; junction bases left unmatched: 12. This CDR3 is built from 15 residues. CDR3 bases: TGCGCCAGCCACCCTGGTACAGGGGGCGGGGAGACCCAGTACTTC. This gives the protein CASHPGTGGGETQYF.